These 27 T cell receptor beta chains originate from one sample sequenced in a study of blood T cell repertoires in COVID-19. Libraries were prepared by immunoSEQ multiplex PCR; TCRdb keeps only in-frame clonotypes and omits some of them. The data show around 120,000 clones, 65% to 75% seen once. Sequenced sample: peripheral blood. The receptors were sampled from a man aged 80 or over with acute or convalescent COVID-19.

This chain joins TRBV2 and TRBJ2-3; TRBD2 agrees at 13 bases. The V segment lost 6 bases and the J segment 6 bases; nucleotides outside the gene matches: 6. The length of the CDR3 is 15 residues. Germline assignment: CDR1 SNHLY and CDR2 FYNNEI. As DNA, the CDR3 is TGTGCCAGCAGAGCTGGACTAGCGGGAGTCGATACGCAGTATTTT. It yields the protein CASRAGLAGVDTQYF.

The rearrangement uses TRBV6-6 and TRBJ2-5, with 8 bases identical to TRBD1. The CDR3 covers 14 residues. In germline, CDR1 is MNHNY, CDR2 SVGAGI (reference sequence). V trimming: 4 bases; J trimming: 4 bases; junction bases outside the gene matches: 5. CDR3 region: CASSLNRGTETQYF. CDR3 nucleotides: TGTGCCAGCAGTTTAAACAGGGGGACAGAGACCCAGTACTTC.

The chain employs TRBV7-2 and TRBJ1-5; the D gene is possibly TRBD1 (6 bases). Trimming removed 1 base at V and 5 bases at J, with 12 bases between. Germline CDR1 reads SGHTA; CDR2 reads FQGNSA. This CDR3 has 15 residues. DNA of the CDR3: TGTGCCAGCAGCTTAGGCAGGGGCGGATATCAGCCCCAGCATTTT. This gives the protein CASSLGRGGYQPQHF.

The V gene is TRBV28, the J gene TRBJ1-5; TRBD1 is a possible D gene (6 bases). Trimming removed 3 bases at V and 6 bases at J, with 12 bases between. Germline V gene sequence: CDR1 MDHEN, CDR2 SYDVKM. CDR3 length: 14 residues. CDR3: CASSFRAGVQPQHF. CDR3 DNA sequence: TGTGCCAGCAGTTTTAGAGCAGGGGTTCAGCCCCAGCATTTT. Based on the CDR3 plus reference TRBV28 and TRBJ1-5, the full variable domain is DVKVTQSSRYLVKRTGEKVFLECVQDMDHENMFWYRQDPGLGLRLIYFSYDVKMKEKGDIPEGYSVSREKKERFSLILESASTNQTSMYLCASSFRAGVQPQHFGDGTRLSIL.

The J gene is TRBJ1-1, the V gene TRBV19, with a possible D match to TRBD1 (5 bases). Per the germline V gene, CDR1 is LNHDA and CDR2 is SQIVND (reference sequence). CDR3 size: 14 residues. V was trimmed by 3 bases and J by 4 bases, leaving 12 bases between them. The CDR3 reads CASSIWAGRTEAFF. CDR3 in DNA: TGTGCCAGTAGTATTTGGGCAGGGCGCACTGAAGCTTTCTTT. The full variable domain, completed using reference TRBV19 and TRBJ1-1, is DGGITQSPKYLFRKEGQNVTLSCEQNLNHDAMYWYRQDPGQGLRLIYYSQIVNDFQKGDIAEGYSVSREKKESFPLTVTSAQKNPTAFYLCASSIWAGRTEAFFGQGTRLTVV.

This chain links TRBV27 with TRBJ2-3; 8 bases align to TRBD2. There are 14 residues in the CDR3. V dropped 6 bases and J dropped 7; count of bases not matched to a gene: 9. The germline gives CDR1 MNHEY, CDR2 SMNVEV (reference sequence). The CDR3 DNA reads as TGTGCCAGCAGCATCACCATAGCGGGAAATACGCAGTATTTT. This gives the protein CASSITIAGNTQYF.

V and J are TRBV14 and TRBJ1-2; 8 nucleotides agree with TRBD1. The CDR3 runs 14 residues. The junction had 5 bases not matched to a gene; V was cut back by 4 bases and J by 4 bases. CDR1 SGHDN and CDR2 FVKESK come from the germline V gene. The CDR3 region has the DNA TGTGCCAGCAGCCCGACACAGGGGGGCTATGGCTACACCTTC. Encoded protein: CASSPTQGGYGYTF.

A few counts support this clone. The chain is built from TRBV19 and TRBJ2-2; D ambiguous. There are 14 residues in the CDR3. Germline assignment: CDR1 LNHDA and CDR2 SQIVND (reference sequence). V lost 6 bases, J lost 0 bases, and 8 bases lay in between. The CDR3 DNA reads as TGTGCCAGTAGCTTCGTGTCGAACACCGGGGAGCTGTTTTTT. As protein: CASSFVSNTGELFF.

This clone was detected many times. This sequence joins TRBV5-4 and TRBJ2-5; 7 bases fit TRBD2. Germline-derived CDR1 and CDR2 are SGHNT and YYREEE (reference sequence). The CDR3 length is 13 residues. V was clipped by 4 bases and J by 3 bases; unmatched bases: 3. The CDR3 reads CASSREEEETQYF. The CDR3 DNA reads TGTGCCAGCAGCCGGGAGGAGGAAGAGACCCAGTACTTC.

This clone was observed a single time. The rearrangement joins TRBV6-4 to TRBJ2-1; 7 bases are a match to TRBD2. This CDR3 comprises 15 residues. V shed 4 bases and J 7 bases; nucleotides not matched to a gene: 10. Germline V lookup: CDR1 MRHNA, CDR2 SNTAGT. Here the CDR3 DNA reads TGTGCCAGCAGTGTCGAGGGAGGGTTACCTAATGAGCAGTTCTTC. This encodes CASSVEGGLPNEQFF.

This chain's CDR3 is CASSYDFNEKLFF. CDR3 bases: TGTGCCAGCAGTTACGACTTTAATGAAAAACTGTTTTTT. The rearrangement links TRBV6-2 or TRBV6-3 to TRBJ1-4, with D unresolved. Germline CDR1 reads MNHEY; CDR2 reads SVGEGT. V was pared by 2 bases and J by 4 bases, with 5 bases between. The CDR3 loop spans 13 amino acids.

This clone was seen a single time. CDR3 coding DNA: TGTGCCAGCAGTCCCTCAACGGCAACAGGGTATAATTCACCCCTCCACTTT. Its translation is CASSPSTATGYNSPLHF. The chain couples TRBV27 to TRBJ1-6; a possible D gene is TRBD1 (6 bases). The CDR3 spans 17 residues. Germline V gene lookup returns CDR1 MNHEY and CDR2 SMNVEV (reference sequence). Between the trimmed V and J ends, which lost 5 bases and 4 bases, there was a span of 18 bases.

This chain links TRBV4-2 with TRBJ1-5; TRBD1 agrees at 7 bases. Germline values: CDR1 LGHNA, CDR2 YNFKEQ. Trimming cost V 4 bases and J 2 bases; bases outside gene matches: 2. The CDR3 is 14 amino acids. CDR3 coding DNA: TGTGCCAGCAGCCGAACAGGGGGCAATCAGCCCCAGCATTTT. It encodes CASSRTGGNQPQHF.

The chain has TRBV15 and TRBJ2-4; D possibly corresponds to TRBD2 (5 bases). V shed 8 bases and J shed 9 bases, with 14 bases lying between them. The CDR3 is 12 residues long. In germline, CDR1 is LNHNV, CDR2 YYDKDF (reference sequence). The DNA of the CDR3 is TGTGCCACCTCTCGACACCGGGGCATTCAGTACTTC. This sequence encodes CATSRHRGIQYF.

The chain employs TRBV30 and TRBJ1-2, with D possibly TRBD1 on 6 matching bases. Trimming shortened V by 3 bases and J by 8 bases, and 16 bases separated the two germline ends. Germline V gene sequence: CDR1 GTSNPN, CDR2 SVGIG (reference sequence). The CDR3 is 13 residues long. CDR3 amino acids: CAWSPQGSYGYTF. In DNA, the CDR3 is TGTGCCTGGAGCCCACAGGGTTCGTACGGCTACACCTTC.

V usage is TRBV6-1 and J usage is TRBJ2-7; no definite D call. The CDR3 covers 13 residues. The germline CDR1 and CDR2 sequences are MNHNS and SASEGT. The V and J ends lost 2 bases and 3 bases respectively, with 8 bases between them. CDR3 coding DNA: TGTGCCAGCAGTGAAACTTACGTCTACGAGCAGTACTTC. It codes for CASSETYVYEQYF.

The chain links TRBV5-8 to TRBJ2-7; D perhaps matches TRBD1 (5 bases). The CDR3 length is 16 residues. With 6 bases removed from V and 3 bases from J, the gap between germline ends came to 22 bases. The germline CDR1 and CDR2 sequences are SGHTS and YDEGEE. The CDR3 loop is CASNYATGFTLYEQYF. The CDR3 DNA reads as TGTGCCAGCAACTACGCTACAGGCTTTACCCTCTACGAGCAGTACTTC.

The CDR3 loop reads CASSYTTARAQPQHF. CDR3 bases: TGTGCCAGCAGTTACACAACCGCGCGGGCTCAGCCCCAGCATTTT. The chain combines TRBV6-2 or TRBV6-3 with TRBJ1-5; no clear D gene. Germline CDR1 MNHEY, CDR2 SVGEGT. The CDR3 is 15 amino acids. The ends were cut back, 2 bases at V and 6 bases at J, with 14 bases in the middle.

CDR3 nucleotides: TGTGCCAGCAGCCAGAGGGCCCGGGAGCAGTACTTC. This codes for CASSQRAREQYF. This chain uses TRBV5-6 with TRBJ2-7; maybe TRBD2 (5 bases). From germline, CDR1 is SGHDT and CDR2 YYEEEE. The CDR3 spans 12 residues. Trimming pared 4 bases from V and 7 bases from J, leaving 12 bases between.

In this sample, this clone turned up a few times. V usage is TRBV30 and J usage is TRBJ2-7; 8 nucleotides line up with TRBD1. CDR1 GTSNPN and CDR2 SVGIG come from the germline V gene (reference sequence). The length of the CDR3 is 13 residues. Trimming cost V 5 bases and J 3 bases; bases outside gene matches: 6. The CDR3 DNA sequence: TGTGCCTGGCAAGGACAGGGCCGCTACGAGCAGTACTTC. This encodes CAWQGQGRYEQYF.

The chain links TRBV18 to TRBJ1-6; a possible D gene is TRBD1 (6 bases). Germline CDR1 KGHSH, CDR2 LQKENI. Between the trimmed V and J ends, which lost 1 base and 9 bases, there was a span of 19 bases. The length of the CDR3 is 17 residues. CDR3 in amino acids: CASSPQGDSTKASPLHF. DNA for the CDR3: TGTGCCAGCTCACCACAGGGGGATAGCACTAAGGCTTCACCCCTCCACTTT.

V gene TRBV6-2 or TRBV6-3 combines with J gene TRBJ2-1; 11 bases align to TRBD1. V lost 4 bases to trimming and J lost 7 bases; unmatched junction nucleotides: 9. The CDR3 is 16 residues long. From germline, CDR1 is MNHEY and CDR2 SVGEGT. CDR3 loop: CASSWTGQGAQNEQFF. CDR3 in DNA: TGTGCCAGCAGTTGGACCGGACAGGGGGCGCAGAATGAGCAGTTCTTC.

This chain joins TRBV4-1 and TRBJ1-4, with D uncertain. Between the trimmed V and J ends, which lost 4 bases and 2 bases, there was a span of 14 bases. Germline V lookup: CDR1 MGHRA, CDR2 YSYEKL. The CDR3 contains 16 residues. CDR3 residues: CASSLPRGRTNEKLFF. For the CDR3, the DNA is TGCGCCAGCAGCCTACCCCGAGGCCGGACTAATGAAAAACTGTTTTTT.

The chain employs TRBV15 and TRBJ1-1; 7 positions match TRBD1. CDR1 LNHNV and CDR2 YYDKDF come from the germline V gene (reference sequence). The CDR3 spans 17 residues. V was clipped by 5 bases and J by 2 bases; unmatched bases: 14. The CDR3 coding sequence is TGTGCCACCAGCCCTAGGAGACAGGGAACGGTAAACACTGAAGCTTTCTTT. This translates into CATSPRRQGTVNTEAFF.

The rearrangement uses TRBV24-1 and TRBJ2-3; D remains ambiguous. This CDR3 comprises 13 residues. Germline V CDR1 and CDR2: KGHDR, SFDVKD. Trimming pared 7 bases from V and 0 bases from J, leaving 7 bases between. The CDR3 reads CATRATSTDTQYF. The CDR3 DNA reads as TGTGCCACCAGGGCGACTAGCACAGATACGCAGTATTTT.

The sample holds a few counts of this clone. The rearrangement links TRBV18 to TRBJ2-7; D gene uncertain. CDR3 length: 13 residues. Trimming shortened V by 2 bases and J by 3 bases, and 8 bases separated the two germline ends. Germline loops: CDR1 KGHSH, CDR2 LQKENI. This CDR3 is CASSPNRHYEQYF. As DNA, the CDR3 is TGTGCCAGCTCACCAAACAGACACTACGAGCAGTACTTC.

This clone was observed many times. The rearrangement uses TRBV15 and TRBJ2-1; D gene ambiguous. This CDR3 spans 15 amino acids. With 0 bases removed from V and 4 bases from J, the gap between germline ends came to 10 bases. CDR1 and CDR2 (germline): LNHNV, YYDKDF (reference sequence). The CDR3 loop is CATSREVATYNEQFF. The CDR3 nucleotides are TGTGCCACCAGCAGAGAAGTAGCAACTTACAATGAGCAGTTCTTC.